The TCR beta chain described here comes from a study of blood T cell repertoires in COVID-19. Study-wide context: Both acute and convalescent COVID-19 samples were obtained from the United States, Italy and Spain. PBMCs, B-cell-depleted T cells, or T cells provided the cDNA or gDNA that made up the material.

There are 15 residues in the CDR3. V was shortened by 1 base and J by 6 bases, with 16 bases between the two germline ends. CDR1 LGHDT and CDR2 YNNKEL come from the germline V gene (reference sequence). As originally analysed: Using reference gene primer amplification, nucleated cell counts were estimated. Assay: immunoSEQ multiplex PCR; the TCRdb copy retains only in-frame clones and omits some. V, J and clone size derive from that table, while D and trimming were established from the DNA sequence. The sample has approximately 51,000 clones, roughly 84% seen once. The specimen sequenced was peripheral blood. This chain links TRBV3-1 (or the pseudogene TRBV3-2) with TRBJ2-7; D gene uncertain. The TCR sequence derives from a human donor in a cohort sampled during active COVID-19. The CDR3 bases are TGTGCCAGCAGCCAAGGTCGAGCCGGTAATGCCGAGCAGTACTTC. It translates to CASSQGRAGNAEQYF.